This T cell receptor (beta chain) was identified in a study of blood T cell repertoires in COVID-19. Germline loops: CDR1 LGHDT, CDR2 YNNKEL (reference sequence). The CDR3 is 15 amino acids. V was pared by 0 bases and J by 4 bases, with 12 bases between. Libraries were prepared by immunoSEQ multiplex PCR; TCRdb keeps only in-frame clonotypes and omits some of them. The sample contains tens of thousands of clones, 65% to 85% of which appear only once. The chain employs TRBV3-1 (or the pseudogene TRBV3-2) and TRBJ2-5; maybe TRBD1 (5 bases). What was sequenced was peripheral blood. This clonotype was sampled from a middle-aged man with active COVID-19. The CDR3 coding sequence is TGTGCCAGCAGCCAAGATGGTAGGGGTCCAGAGACCCAGTACTTC. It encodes CASSQDGRGPETQYF.